A single T cell receptor beta chain is shown here with its context. Its antigen is still unknown. The ends lost 6 bases at V and 8 bases at J; junction bases unmatched: 8. CDR3 length equals 15 residues. Germline V gene sequence: CDR1 MRHNA, CDR2 SNTAGT. A deep-level run was used for the assay. TCRdb's table, derived via immunoSEQ multiplex PCR, lists solely in-frame clones and lacks some. The sample consists of about 1 million clones, approximately 68% of them appearing once. This sample is drawn from a study of shared clonotypes between healthy human individuals. Study summary: Per donor, CD8 memory used one plate, CD8 naive used two, CD4 memory used three and CD4 naive used three.

Study results and limitations: Rarefaction exposed incomplete sorted-subset sequencing despite large depth.

Sequencing input: memory CD4+ T cells sorted from blood. As to subset: CD45RA-negative fraction. This receptor was taken from a man aged 18 to 35 in good health. The chain links TRBV6-4 to TRBJ2-1; TRBD2 aligns across 12 bases. The CDR3 nucleotides are TGTGCCAGCAGCGCGGCTAGCGGGGGGGCCGATGAGCAGTTCTTC. Protein product: CASSAASGGADEQFF.